A single sample is the source of the 6 T cell receptor beta chains below, sequenced in a study of human T cells and chemical hapten exposure. Time point described: pre-sensitization, week 0. This sample's treatment: therapeutic diphenylcyclopropenone sensitization with weekly scalp DPC. TCRdb redid the calling of the RACE reads with MiXCR, one entry per CDR3 protein. Here the sample spans about 64,000 distinct CDR3 sequences, about 11% being singletons. The sample consisted of whole blood, taken in connection with sensitization to the hapten diphenylcyclopropenone (DPC). The receptors were gathered from a woman aged 40 to 55 with alopecia areata. Some clones in this sample may be carry-over from other donors' samples.

This chain joins TRBV18 and TRBJ2-7; D gene uncertain. Trimming took 5 bases from V and 2 from J, leaving 13 bases between them. The CDR3 runs 14 residues. The germline V gene has CDR1 KGHSH and CDR2 LQKENI. CDR3 DNA: TGTGCCAGCTCATCGGGTCAGGCTACCTACGAGCAGTACTTC. Protein: CASSSGQATYEQYF.

About this clonotype: A much larger clone is a single base away; this may be a read error. CDR3 region: CASSPGICGRGLETQYF. CDR3 bases: TGCGCCAGCAGCCCTGGTATATGTGGGAGGGGACTAGAGACCCAGTACTTC. The rearrangement uses TRBV5-1 and TRBJ2-5; the match to TRBD2 covers 7 bases. The CDR3 runs to 17 residues. Losses at the gene ends were 4 bases for V and 4 bases for J; bases not matched to a gene: 16. The germline V gene has CDR1 SGHRS and CDR2 YFSETQ.

For this clonotype: It may be a read error: a sequence one base away is much more abundant. V gene TRBV29-1 combines with J gene TRBJ2-3; TRBD2 is a possible D gene (6 bases). The CDR3 loop spans 17 amino acids. V gave up 2 bases and J gave up 1 base, with 19 bases separating them. Germline V CDR1 and CDR2: SQVTM, ANQGSEA. CDR3 bases: TGCAGCGTTGAATTAGCCAACGGGAGATATGGCACAGATACGCAGTATTTT. Translating it yields CSVELANGRYGTDTQYF.

The chain carries TRBV25-1 and TRBJ1-2; the D gene is possibly TRBD1 (6 bases). V gave up 5 bases and J gave up 6 bases, with 13 bases separating them. Germline assignment: CDR1 MGHDK and CDR2 SYGVNS. The CDR3 covers 13 residues. The CDR3 DNA reads TGTGCCAGCAGTACCCGGACAGAGGATGGCTACACCTTC. Translated, it gives CASSTRTEDGYTF.

This clonotype has a count of ten or more. This chain connects TRBV24-1 to TRBJ1-5; D not resolved. The CDR3 loop spans 13 amino acids. Looked up from germline, CDR1 is KGHDR and CDR2 is SFDVKD. Trimming took 5 bases from V and 5 from J, leaving 9 bases between them. The CDR3 spells CATSAPGDQPQHF. The CDR3 coding sequence is TGTGCCACCAGTGCGCCTGGAGATCAGCCCCAGCATTTT.

This clonotype was detected a few times. The rearrangement uses TRBV2 and TRBJ2-1, with TRBD2 identical over 12 bases. The CDR3 has 15 residues. Germline CDR1 reads SNHLY; CDR2 reads FYNNEI. V lost 5 bases to trimming and J lost 9 bases; unmatched junction nucleotides: 8. CDR3 in amino acids: CASSPSGGAYVEQFF. DNA for the CDR3: TGTGCCAGCAGTCCTAGCGGGGGGGCCTATGTTGAGCAGTTCTTC.